The clone carrying this TCR beta chain was recorded at least ten times. Germline V gene lookup returns CDR1 DFQATT and CDR2 SNEGSKA (reference sequence). The CDR3 contains 14 residues. V was trimmed by 3 bases and J by 3 bases, leaving 12 bases between them. The source of the sample is a study of human T cells and chemical hapten exposure. Turning to the study itself: The scalp of each patient received a weekly diphenylcyclopropenone dose for the full roughly 23-week study. Alopecia universalis, totalis or areata was present in patients who were mostly female.

TCRdb redid the calling of the RACE reads with MiXCR, one entry per CDR3 protein. The repertoire includes 40,000 or so distinct CDR3 sequences, approximately 3.6% of them detected once, and about a quarter sits in the top ten. Specified time point: patch test 1, 2 weeks after DPC sensitization. Regarding treatment: therapeutic diphenylcyclopropenone sensitization with weekly scalp DPC. Total RNA extraction was carried out from unfractionated whole blood. The clonotype was recovered from a man between 50 and 59 years old with alopecia areata. Some clones in this sample may be carry-over from other donors' samples. The chain employs TRBV20-1 and TRBJ1-5; D remains ambiguous. The sequences come from whole blood, collected in connection with sensitization to the hapten diphenylcyclopropenone (DPC). This CDR3 is CSASPGGYNQPQHF. The CDR3 DNA sequence: TGCAGTGCTAGCCCTGGTGGGTACAATCAGCCCCAGCATTTT.